The next 8 T cell receptor beta chains were all read from a single sample in a study of PD-L1 blockade in urothelial cancer. Method: immunoSEQ multiplex PCR; TCRdb's copy keeps in-frame clones and lacks some. The sample lists 100,000 or so clones, about 91% seen once, with over 0.8% in the top ten. The input for sequencing was PBMCs, taken around atezolizumab (anti-PD-L1) treatment. These receptors all come from a woman older than 75 with urothelial cancer.

This chain uses TRBV7-3 with TRBJ2-7; a possible D gene is TRBD2 (6 bases). Germline V lookup: CDR1 SGHTA, CDR2 FQGTGA. The CDR3 loop spans 15 amino acids. The V end was cut by 3 bases, the J end by 1 base, with 13 bases between. This chain's CDR3 is CASSFGTGGSYEQYF. DNA for the CDR3: TGTGCCAGCAGCTTCGGGACTGGAGGATCCTACGAGCAGTACTTC.

The chain couples TRBV6-6 to TRBJ1-5; no clear D gene. Per germline, CDR1 MNHNY and CDR2 SVGAGI (reference sequence). With 4 bases removed from V and 9 bases from J, the gap between germline ends came to 10 bases. The CDR3 is made up of 12 amino acids. This CDR3 is CASSSPYLPQHF. The CDR3 bases are TGTGCCAGCAGTTCCCCGTATTTGCCCCAGCATTTT.

The rearrangement uses TRBV18 and TRBJ1-1; 7 bases match TRBD1. J lost 3 bases, V lost 2 bases, and 9 bases had no gene match. Germline loops: CDR1 KGHSH, CDR2 LQKENI. The CDR3 is made up of 16 amino acids. In DNA form, the CDR3 reads TGTGCCAGCTCACCAATGGGACAGCCGACCGACACTGAAGCTTTCTTT. Amino acids: CASSPMGQPTDTEAFF.

The chain couples TRBV7-3 to TRBJ2-2; TRBD2 matches at 7 bases. The V gene end was trimmed by 5 bases and the J gene end by 0 bases; junction bases not matched to a gene: 3. The CDR3 length is 15 residues. The germline V gene has CDR1 SGHTA and CDR2 FQGTGA. CDR3: CASSPSGANTGELFF. The CDR3 DNA is TGTGCCAGCAGCCCCAGCGGGGCGAACACCGGGGAGCTGTTTTTT.

J is TRBJ2-3 and V is TRBV30, with D tentatively TRBD2 (6 bases). This CDR3 comprises 15 residues. Per germline, CDR1 GTSNPN and CDR2 SVGIG (reference sequence). V lost 3 bases and J lost 2, with 15 bases in between. The CDR3 DNA follows: TGTGCCTGGAGGGGGGACTGGTTAATCACAGATACGCAGTATTTT. Its translation: CAWRGDWLITDTQYF.

V and J are TRBV28 and TRBJ2-1; D not resolved. Germline V gene data show CDR1 as MDHEN and CDR2 as SYDVKM. Deletions cut 5 bases from V and 8 bases from J, with 25 bases between. The CDR3 is 17 residues long. The CDR3 spells CASSPNRVRGPIDEQFF. In nucleotides, the CDR3 is TGTGCCAGCAGTCCGAACCGAGTGCGCGGCCCTATCGATGAGCAGTTCTTC.

The gene calls are TRBV5-1 and TRBJ2-1, with a weak D call TRBD2 (5 bases). Germline lookup yields CDR1 SGHRS and CDR2 YFSETQ. CDR3 length: 12 amino acids. V was cut by 4 bases and J by 10 bases, with 12 bases left in between. For the CDR3, the DNA is TGCGCCAGCAGCGTACTAGGTTACGAGCAGTTCTTC. Translation gives CASSVLGYEQFF.

V is TRBV5-1 and J is TRBJ1-2; D call uncertain. Looked up from germline, CDR1 is SGHRS and CDR2 is YFSETQ. This CDR3 is 15 amino acids long. The V gene lost 1 base and the J gene lost 3 bases, with 13 bases spanning the gap. CDR3 loop: CASSLSGKQDYGYTF. DNA for the CDR3: TGCGCCAGCAGCTTGAGCGGGAAGCAGGACTATGGCTACACCTTC. The full variable domain, with the rest looked up from reference TRBV5-1 and TRBJ1-2, is KAGVTQTPRYLIKTRGQQVTLSCSPISGHRSVSWYQQTPGQGLQFLFEYFSETQRNKGNFPGRFSGRQFSNSRSEMNVSTLELGDSALYLCASSLSGKQDYGYTFGSGTRLTVV.